The clone carrying this TCR beta chain was recorded at least ten times. TCRdb re-derived calls from the 5' RACE reads in MiXCR, one entry per CDR3 protein. The data contain around 32,000 distinct CDR3 sequences, around 10% of them singletons. This CDR3 spans 15 amino acids. V gave up 3 bases and J gave up 4 bases, with 12 bases separating them. This record comes from a study of neurological immune-mediated disorders. The chain combines TRBV12-3 or TRBV12-4 with TRBJ2-2; D tentatively fits TRBD1 or TRBD2 (5 bases each). The TCR sequence derives from a woman aged 55-75 years in good health. The sample comprised PBMCs. The CDR3 sequence: CASSFGARATGELFF. In nucleotides, the CDR3 is TGTGCCAGCAGTTTCGGGGCCCGGGCCACCGGGGAGCTGTTTTTT.